This T cell receptor (delta chain) was sequenced for a study of gamma-delta T cells after stem cell transplantation. TCRdb reran clone calling via CATT on the RT-PCR reads. Here the sample spans around 2,700 delta-chain clones, over 2.5% being singletons. This clone was found a few times. Sequence at one end of the junction differs from germline and may be a read error. Different DNA sequences within this sample yield the same CDR3. Germline V gene data show CDR1 as GEAIGNYY and CDR2 as EKD. CDR3 length: 21 residues. This sequence was found in a human donor. It is not recorded whose cells these are; they may come from a transplant donor. The rearrangement uses TRDV2 and TRDJ1; possibly TRDD3 for D (6 bases). Sequenced: gamma-delta T cells. Written as DNA, the CDR3 is TGCGCCTGTGACACCGTCAATGTTCGGGGGACACCCAGCCTGTACACCGATAAACTCATCTTT. Its translation is CACDTVNVRGTPSLYTDKLIF.